This is a list of T cell receptor beta chains from one sample in a study of T cells in Graves' hyperthyroidism and ophthalmopathy. MiXCR was run by TCRdb on the multiplex PCR reads, yielding one entry per CDR3 protein. The sample gives around 500,000 distinct CDR3 sequences, about 15% of which show up once; about 29% is in the top ten. Material for sequencing was blood. The source is a young woman with Graves' ophthalmopathy. The CDR3 runs from the conserved cysteine through the conserved F or W. D genes are given only for firm matches. Clone size is stated in some rows and not others, as once, few, many or a class when expanded.

abundance: -; j_gene: TRBJ1-3; d_gene: -; v_gene: TRBV19; CDR3aa: CASSSGLGNTIYF; CDR3nt: TGTGCCAGTAGTTCCGGTTTGGGAAACACCATATATTTT
abundance: -; j_gene: TRBJ1-3; d_gene: -; v_gene: TRBV9; CDR3aa: CASSDRVQGSGNTIYF; CDR3nt: TGTGCCAGCAGCGACCGGGTTCAGGGCTCTGGAAACACCATATATTTT
abundance: -; j_gene: TRBJ2-5; d_gene: TRBD1; v_gene: TRBV2; CDR3aa: CASRGQANSETQYF; CDR3nt: TGTGCCAGCAGGGGACAGGCCAACTCAGAGACCCAGTACTTC
abundance: many; j_gene: TRBJ1-1; d_gene: -; v_gene: TRBV14; CDR3aa: CASSQDGTGNTEAFF; CDR3nt: TGTGCCAGCAGCCAAGATGGGACGGGGAACACTGAAGCTTTCTTT
abundance: many; j_gene: TRBJ2-5; d_gene: TRBD2; v_gene: TRBV5-1; CDR3aa: CASSLAGTSGQETQYF; CDR3nt: TGCGCCAGCAGCTTGGCCGGGACTAGCGGACAAGAGACCCAGTACTTC
abundance: -; j_gene: TRBJ2-2; d_gene: -; v_gene: TRBV10-3; CDR3aa: CAMGFTNTGELFF; CDR3nt: TGTGCCATGGGGTTTACGAACACCGGGGAGCTGTTTTTT
abundance: few; j_gene: TRBJ1-6; d_gene: -; v_gene: TRBV27; CDR3aa: CASSRSGSPLHF; CDR3nt: TGTGCCAGCAGTCGTAGTGGCTCACCCCTCCACTTT
abundance: -; j_gene: TRBJ1-5; d_gene: -; v_gene: TRBV6-6; CDR3aa: CASSYNEGRQPQHF; CDR3nt: TGTGCCAGCAGTTACAACGAGGGGCGTCAGCCCCAGCATTTT
abundance: -; j_gene: TRBJ1-1; d_gene: -; v_gene: TRBV9; CDR3aa: CASSYREYTEAFF; CDR3nt: TGTGCCAGCAGCTACAGGGAGTACACTGAAGCTTTCTTT
abundance: -; j_gene: TRBJ1-2; d_gene: TRBD1; v_gene: TRBV28; CDR3aa: CASSSRQGPYGYTF; CDR3nt: TGTGCCAGCAGTTCACGACAGGGGCCATATGGCTACACCTTC
abundance: many; j_gene: TRBJ2-2; d_gene: -; v_gene: TRBV7-8; CDR3aa: CASSLDPFTGELFF; CDR3nt: TGTGCCAGCAGCTTAGATCCTTTTACCGGGGAGCTGTTTTTT
abundance: few; j_gene: TRBJ1-5; d_gene: -; v_gene: TRBV19; CDR3aa: CARVTRQELSNQPQHF; CDR3nt: TGTGCCAGAGTAACCAGACAGGAACTTAGCAATCAGCCCCAGCATTTT
abundance: -; j_gene: TRBJ2-2; d_gene: TRBD2; v_gene: TRBV24-1; CDR3aa: CATSDPPGARRGTSGIHTGELFF; CDR3nt: TGTGCCACCAGTGATCCACCCGGAGCCCGGCGGGGGACTAGCGGGATCCACACCGGGGAGCTGTTTTTT
abundance: -; j_gene: TRBJ1-1; d_gene: -; v_gene: TRBV4-1; CDR3aa: CASSPPLVATRANTEAFF; CDR3nt: TGCGCCAGCAGCCCCCCGCTGGTAGCGACGCGGGCGAACACTGAAGCTTTCTTT
abundance: -; j_gene: TRBJ1-1; d_gene: TRBD1; v_gene: TRBV12-3/TRBV12-4; CDR3aa: CASRTGGRSTEAFF; CDR3nt: TGTGCCAGCAGAACAGGGGGCAGGTCCACTGAAGCTTTCTTT
abundance: many; j_gene: TRBJ2-1; d_gene: -; v_gene: TRBV3-1; CDR3aa: CASSNTGFSSGEQFF; CDR3nt: TGTGCCAGCAGCAATACAGGGTTTTCTTCCGGTGAGCAGTTCTTC
abundance: many; j_gene: TRBJ2-3; d_gene: -; v_gene: TRBV5-6; CDR3aa: CASSPGTFRGTDTQYF; CDR3nt: TGTGCCAGCAGCCCCGGGACCTTCCGAGGGACAGATACGCAGTATTTT
abundance: -; j_gene: TRBJ1-2; d_gene: -; v_gene: TRBV28; CDR3aa: CASRPAGQPTNYGYTF; CDR3nt: TGTGCCAGCAGGCCGGCGGGGCAGCCTACTAACTATGGCTACACCTTC
abundance: -; j_gene: TRBJ2-3; d_gene: TRBD2; v_gene: TRBV29-1; CDR3aa: CSGGGTLALAVSTDTQYF; CDR3nt: TGCAGCGGGGGGGGGACGCTGGCACTAGCGGTTAGCACAGATACGCAGTATTTT
abundance: many; j_gene: TRBJ2-7; d_gene: TRBD1; v_gene: TRBV2; CDR3aa: CASRDLGTGGSEQYF; CDR3nt: TGTGCCAGCAGAGACCTCGGGACAGGGGGGTCCGAGCAGTACTTC
abundance: many; j_gene: TRBJ1-1; d_gene: -; v_gene: TRBV7-8; CDR3aa: CASSVISGSTEAFF; CDR3nt: TGTGCCAGCAGCGTCATCTCGGGGAGCACTGAAGCTTTCTTT
abundance: -; j_gene: TRBJ2-3; d_gene: TRBD2; v_gene: TRBV20-1; CDR3aa: CSVGGLAGLGTDTQYF; CDR3nt: TGCAGTGTCGGGGGACTAGCGGGATTAGGCACAGATACGCAGTATTTT
abundance: many; j_gene: TRBJ2-1; d_gene: -; v_gene: TRBV30; CDR3aa: CAWSVPGPYNEQFF; CDR3nt: TGTGCCTGGAGTGTACCGGGACCATACAATGAGCAGTTCTTC
abundance: many; j_gene: TRBJ1-2; d_gene: TRBD1; v_gene: TRBV16; CDR3aa: CASSQSTGSNYGYTF; CDR3nt: TGTGCCAGCAGCCAATCGACAGGGAGTAACTATGGCTACACCTTC
abundance: -; j_gene: TRBJ2-1; d_gene: -; v_gene: TRBV10-3; CDR3aa: CAISESAGFKVEQFF; CDR3nt: TGTGCCATCAGTGAGTCTGCGGGATTTAAGGTTGAGCAGTTCTTC
abundance: -; j_gene: TRBJ2-1; d_gene: TRBD2; v_gene: TRBV12-3/TRBV12-4; CDR3aa: CASSDGTREFF; CDR3nt: TGTGCCAGCAGTGACGGGACTAGGGAGTTCTTC
abundance: many; j_gene: TRBJ1-1; d_gene: -; v_gene: TRBV29-1; CDR3aa: CSVERGGVNTEAFF; CDR3nt: TGCAGCGTGGAAAGAGGGGGGGTGAACACTGAAGCTTTCTTT
abundance: few; j_gene: TRBJ1-6; d_gene: -; v_gene: TRBV4-3; CDR3aa: CASSQGLSKQGIWSPLHF; CDR3nt: TGCGCCAGCAGCCAGGGACTTAGCAAACAGGGTATCTGGTCACCCCTCCACTTT
abundance: many; j_gene: TRBJ2-3; d_gene: -; v_gene: TRBV11-2; CDR3aa: CASSLGLVLAQYF; CDR3nt: TGTGCCAGCAGCTTAGGACTAGTTTTGGCGCAGTATTTT
abundance: few; j_gene: TRBJ2-5; d_gene: TRBD1; v_gene: TRBV28; CDR3aa: CASSLGTVGGGETQYF; CDR3nt: TGTGCCAGCAGTTTGGGGACGGTAGGGGGCGGCGAGACCCAGTACTTC
abundance: few; j_gene: TRBJ2-2; d_gene: -; v_gene: TRBV20-1; CDR3aa: CSARSSRTGNTGELFF; CDR3nt: TGCAGTGCTAGATCGTCCAGGACTGGGAACACCGGGGAGCTGTTTTTT
abundance: -; j_gene: TRBJ2-7; d_gene: TRBD2; v_gene: TRBV9; CDR3aa: CASSVDSSSGSLIEQYF; CDR3nt: TGTGCCAGCAGCGTAGACTCCTCTAGCGGAAGCTTAATAGAGCAGTACTTC
abundance: many; j_gene: TRBJ2-3; d_gene: -; v_gene: TRBV7-2; CDR3aa: CASSLGGEADTQYF; CDR3nt: TGTGCCAGCAGCTTAGGGGGAGAAGCAGATACGCAGTATTTT
abundance: once; j_gene: TRBJ1-1; d_gene: -; v_gene: TRBV10-3; CDR3aa: CAISESPMNTEAFF; CDR3nt: TGTGCCATCAGTGAGTCCCCTATGAACACTGAAGCTTTCTTT
abundance: few; j_gene: TRBJ1-4; d_gene: -; v_gene: TRBV27; CDR3aa: CASSPRDQPEKLFF; CDR3nt: TGTGCCAGCAGCCCCAGGGATCAGCCTGAAAAACTGTTTTTT
abundance: many; j_gene: TRBJ2-7; d_gene: -; v_gene: TRBV7-2; CDR3aa: CASSLRLRGNDEQYF; CDR3nt: TGTGCCAGCAGCTTACGACTCCGCGGGAACGACGAGCAGTACTTC
abundance: many; j_gene: TRBJ2-5; d_gene: TRBD2; v_gene: TRBV6-2/TRBV6-3; CDR3aa: CASRIAGVALRETQYF; CDR3nt: TGTGCCAGCAGAATAGCGGGAGTGGCTCTTCGAGAGACCCAGTACTTC